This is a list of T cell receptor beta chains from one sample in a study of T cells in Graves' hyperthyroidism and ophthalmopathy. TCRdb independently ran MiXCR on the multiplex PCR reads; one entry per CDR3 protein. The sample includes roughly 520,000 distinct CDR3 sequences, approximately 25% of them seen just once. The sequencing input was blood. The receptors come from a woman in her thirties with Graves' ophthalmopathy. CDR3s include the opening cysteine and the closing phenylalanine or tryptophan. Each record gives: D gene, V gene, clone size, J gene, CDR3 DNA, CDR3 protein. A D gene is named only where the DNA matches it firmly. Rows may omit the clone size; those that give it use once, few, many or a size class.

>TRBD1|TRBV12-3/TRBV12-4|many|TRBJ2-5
TGTGCCAGCAGTTCAACCGCGGGACAGGCTGAAGAGACCCAGTACTTC
CASSSTAGQAEETQYF
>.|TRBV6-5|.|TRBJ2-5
TGTGCCAGCAGTAACAGGTGGAATTACCAAGAGACCCAGTACTTC
CASSNRWNYQETQYF
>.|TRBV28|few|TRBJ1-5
TGTGCCAGCAGAACCCCGGAGGCTCGCAATCAGCCCCAGCATTTT
CASRTPEARNQPQHF
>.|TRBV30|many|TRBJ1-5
TGTGCCTGGAGTGTACGGGGTATACAGCCCCAGCATTTT
CAWSVRGIQPQHF
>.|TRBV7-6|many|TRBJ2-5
TGTGCCAGCAGCCCCCTCCGAGGAGAGACCCAGTACTTC
CASSPLRGETQYF
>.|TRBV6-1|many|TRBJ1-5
TGTGCCAGCAAATCGACACTAAGCAATCAGCCCCAGCATTTT
CASKSTLSNQPQHF
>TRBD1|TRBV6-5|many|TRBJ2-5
TGTGCCAGCAGTTACTCAGGCAGGGGGCGCGTAGAGACCCAGTACTTC
CASSYSGRGRVETQYF
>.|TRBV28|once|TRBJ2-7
TGTGCCAGCAGTTTCCTCGCCCGGGACACACACTCCTACGAGCAGTACTTC
CASSFLARDTHSYEQYF
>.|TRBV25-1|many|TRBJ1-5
TGTGCCAGCAGTGAATCGGGAAGACAGCCCCAGCATTTT
CASSESGRQPQHF
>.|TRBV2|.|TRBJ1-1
TGTGCCAGCAGCCCTGTGGGAGCTTTCTTT
CASSPVGAFF
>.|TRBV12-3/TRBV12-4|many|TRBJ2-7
TGTGCCAGCAGTTTAAGCGGTCGAAACGAGCAGTACTTC
CASSLSGRNEQYF
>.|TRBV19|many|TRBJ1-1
TGTGCCAGTAGTTTGGCAGAATTAATGAACACTGAAGCTTTCTTT
CASSLAELMNTEAFF
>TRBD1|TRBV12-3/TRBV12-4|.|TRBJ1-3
TGTGCCAGCAGCCAAGTTTGGAGGGACAGGTATTTT
CASSQVWRDRYF
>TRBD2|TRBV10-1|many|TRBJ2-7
TGCGCCAGCCAGGCGGGGGGCGCGGACGAGCAGTACTTC
CASQAGGADEQYF
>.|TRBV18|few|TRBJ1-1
TGTGCCAGCTCATCGGCAACCTTTCGGGGCACTGAAGCTTTCTTT
CASSSATFRGTEAFF
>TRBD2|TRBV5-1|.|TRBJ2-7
TGCGCCAGCAGCGAAGCGGGGGGCCTCTCCTACGAGCAGTACTTC
CASSEAGGLSYEQYF
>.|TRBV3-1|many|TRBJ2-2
TGTGCCAGCGGCCCGGAGAGCGTGGGCACCGGGGAGCTGTTTTTT
CASGPESVGTGELFF
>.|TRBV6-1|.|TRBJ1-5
TGTGCCAGCAGTGAAGGAATCGTCCAGCATTTT
CASSEGIVQHF